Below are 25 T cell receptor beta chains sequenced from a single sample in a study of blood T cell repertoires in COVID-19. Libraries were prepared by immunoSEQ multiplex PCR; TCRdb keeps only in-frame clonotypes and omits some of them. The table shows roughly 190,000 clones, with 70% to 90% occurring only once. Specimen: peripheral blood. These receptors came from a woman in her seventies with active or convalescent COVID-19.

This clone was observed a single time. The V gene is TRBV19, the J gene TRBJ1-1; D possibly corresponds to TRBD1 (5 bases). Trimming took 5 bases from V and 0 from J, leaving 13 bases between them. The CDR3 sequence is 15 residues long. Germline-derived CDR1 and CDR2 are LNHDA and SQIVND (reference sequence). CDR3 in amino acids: CASSPLTALNTEAFF. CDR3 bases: TGTGCCAGTAGTCCCCTGACAGCCTTGAACACTGAAGCTTTCTTT.

The CDR3 here is CASKMWGHKGETQYF. Here the CDR3 DNA reads TGTGCCAGCAAAATGTGGGGACACAAAGGGGAGACCCAGTACTTC. The rearrangement joins TRBV28 to TRBJ2-5; D is perhaps TRBD1 (6 bases). V was clipped by 7 bases and J by 5 bases, with 20 bases between them. Germline assignment: CDR1 MDHEN and CDR2 SYDVKM. The CDR3 totals 15 residues.

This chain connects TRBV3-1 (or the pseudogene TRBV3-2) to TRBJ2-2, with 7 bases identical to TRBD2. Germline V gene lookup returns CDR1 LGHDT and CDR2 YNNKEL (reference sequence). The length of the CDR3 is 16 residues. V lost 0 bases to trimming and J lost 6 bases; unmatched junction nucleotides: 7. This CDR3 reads CASSQEGGRFSGELFF. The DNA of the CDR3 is TGTGCCAGCAGCCAAGAAGGCGGGAGATTTTCCGGGGAGCTGTTTTTT.

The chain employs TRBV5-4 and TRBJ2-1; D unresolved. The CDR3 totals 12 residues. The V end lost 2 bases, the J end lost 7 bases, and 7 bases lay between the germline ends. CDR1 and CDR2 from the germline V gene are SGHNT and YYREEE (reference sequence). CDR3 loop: CASSLTANEQFF. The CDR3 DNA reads TGTGCCAGCAGCTTAACAGCAAATGAGCAGTTCTTC.

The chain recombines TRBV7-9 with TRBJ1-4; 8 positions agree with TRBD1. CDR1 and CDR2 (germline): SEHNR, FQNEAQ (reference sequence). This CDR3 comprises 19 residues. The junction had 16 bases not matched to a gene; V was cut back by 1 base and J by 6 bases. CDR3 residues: CASSLGRTGFFSVDEKLFF. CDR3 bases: TGTGCCAGCAGCTTAGGGCGGACAGGGTTTTTTTCAGTGGATGAAAAACTGTTTTTT.

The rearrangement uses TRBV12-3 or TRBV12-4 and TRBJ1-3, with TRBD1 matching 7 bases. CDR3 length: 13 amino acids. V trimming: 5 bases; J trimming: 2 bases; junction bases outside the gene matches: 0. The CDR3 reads CASSQGAGNTIYF. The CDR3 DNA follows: TGTGCCAGCAGTCAGGGGGCTGGAAACACCATATATTTT.

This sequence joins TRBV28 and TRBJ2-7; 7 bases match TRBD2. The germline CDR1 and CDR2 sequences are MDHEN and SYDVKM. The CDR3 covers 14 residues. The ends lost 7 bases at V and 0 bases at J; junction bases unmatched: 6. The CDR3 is CASKPSGPSYEQYF. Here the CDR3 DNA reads TGTGCCAGCAAACCTAGCGGACCCTCCTACGAGCAGTACTTC.

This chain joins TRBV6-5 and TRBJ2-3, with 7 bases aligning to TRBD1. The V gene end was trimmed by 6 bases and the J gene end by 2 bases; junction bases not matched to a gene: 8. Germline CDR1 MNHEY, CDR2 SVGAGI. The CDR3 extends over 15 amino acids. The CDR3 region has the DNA TGTGCCAGCAGCCCCGGGACAGTAAACACAGATACGCAGTATTTT. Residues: CASSPGTVNTDTQYF.

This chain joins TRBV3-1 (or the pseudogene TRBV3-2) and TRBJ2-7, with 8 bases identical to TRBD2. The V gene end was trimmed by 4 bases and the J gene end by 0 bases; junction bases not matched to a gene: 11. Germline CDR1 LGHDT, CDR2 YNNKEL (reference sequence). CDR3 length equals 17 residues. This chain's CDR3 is CASSPRGSGARSYEQYF. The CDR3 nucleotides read TGTGCCAGCAGCCCCCGGGGTAGCGGGGCCCGCTCCTACGAGCAGTACTTC.

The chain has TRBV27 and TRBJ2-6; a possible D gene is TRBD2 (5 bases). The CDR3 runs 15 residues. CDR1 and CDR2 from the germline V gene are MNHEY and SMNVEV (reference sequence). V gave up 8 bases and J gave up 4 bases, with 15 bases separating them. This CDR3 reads CASGWATGGANVLTF. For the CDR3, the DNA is TGTGCCAGCGGGTGGGCCACGGGGGGGGCCAACGTCCTGACTTTC.

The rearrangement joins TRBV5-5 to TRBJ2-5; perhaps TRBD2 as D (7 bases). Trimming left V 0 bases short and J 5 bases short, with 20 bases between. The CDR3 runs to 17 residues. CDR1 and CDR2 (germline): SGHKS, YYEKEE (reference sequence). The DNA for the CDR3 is TGTGCCAGCAGCTTGGCCACAAGTGGGGGGGCATGGGAGACCCAGTACTTC. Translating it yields CASSLATSGGAWETQYF. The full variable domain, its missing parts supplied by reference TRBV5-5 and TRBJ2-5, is DAGVTQSPTHLIKTRGQQVTLRCSPISGHKSVSWYQQVLGQGPQFIFQYYEKEERGRGNFPDRFSARQFPNYSSELNVNALLLGDSALYLCASSLATSGGAWETQYFGPGTRLLVL.

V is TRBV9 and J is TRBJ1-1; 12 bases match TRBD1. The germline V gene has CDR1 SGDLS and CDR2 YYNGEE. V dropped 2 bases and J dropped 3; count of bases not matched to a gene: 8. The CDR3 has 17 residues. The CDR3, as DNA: TGTGCCAGCAGCGTTGGGACCGGGACAGGGGGCCACACTGAAGCTTTCTTT. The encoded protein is CASSVGTGTGGHTEAFF.

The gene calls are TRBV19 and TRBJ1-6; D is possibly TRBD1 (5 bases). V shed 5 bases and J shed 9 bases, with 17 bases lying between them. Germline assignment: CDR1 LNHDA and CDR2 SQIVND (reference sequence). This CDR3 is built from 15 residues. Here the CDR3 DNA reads TGTGCCAGTAGTGCCGGGACGGGAGGTGGTTCACCCCTCCACTTT. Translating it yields CASSAGTGGGSPLHF.

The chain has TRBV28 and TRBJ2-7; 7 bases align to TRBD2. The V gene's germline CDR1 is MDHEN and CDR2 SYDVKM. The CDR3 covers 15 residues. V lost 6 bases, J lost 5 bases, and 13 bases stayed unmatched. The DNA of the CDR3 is TGTGCCAGCAGCCCGGGTTCTAGCGGAGATCACGAGCAGTACTTC. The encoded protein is CASSPGSSGDHEQYF. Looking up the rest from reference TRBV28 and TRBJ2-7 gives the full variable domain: DVKVTQSSRYLVKRTGEKVFLECVQDMDHENMFWYRQDPGLGLRLIYFSYDVKMKEKGDIPEGYSVSREKKERFSLILESASTNQTSMYLCASSPGSSGDHEQYFGPGTRLTVT.

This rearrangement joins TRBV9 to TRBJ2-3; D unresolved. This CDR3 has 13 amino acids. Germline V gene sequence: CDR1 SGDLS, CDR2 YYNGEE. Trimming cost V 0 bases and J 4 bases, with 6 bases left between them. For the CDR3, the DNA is TGTGCCAGCAGCGTAGGTGGCCCAGATACGCAGTATTTT. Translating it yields CASSVGGPDTQYF.

In DNA, the CDR3 is TGTGCCAGCAGCCCCCTGAGGCAGGGTTTAGATTACGAGCAGTACTTC. Its protein is CASSPLRQGLDYEQYF. The chain has TRBV7-8 and TRBJ2-7, with D possibly matching TRBD1 (5 bases). V shed 5 bases and J shed 4 bases, with 21 bases lying between them. This CDR3 is built from 16 residues. Per the germline V gene, CDR1 is SGHVS and CDR2 is FQNEAQ.

The CDR3, as DNA: TGTGCCAGCAGTTACCTGCGGGGGCCGAGGGCCAACGTCCTGACTTTC. Its protein product is CASSYLRGPRANVLTF. The gene calls are TRBV5-8 and TRBJ2-6; tentative D call: TRBD2 (7 bases). With 5 bases removed from V and 5 bases from J, the gap between germline ends came to 17 bases. The CDR3 has 16 amino acids. Germline V gene data show CDR1 as SGHTS and CDR2 as YDEGEE.

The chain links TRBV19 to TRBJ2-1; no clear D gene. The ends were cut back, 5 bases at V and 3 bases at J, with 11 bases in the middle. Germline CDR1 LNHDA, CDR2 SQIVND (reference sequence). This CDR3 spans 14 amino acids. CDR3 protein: CASSRTTSYNEQFF. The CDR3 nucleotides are TGTGCCAGTAGTCGTACCACAAGCTACAATGAGCAGTTCTTC.

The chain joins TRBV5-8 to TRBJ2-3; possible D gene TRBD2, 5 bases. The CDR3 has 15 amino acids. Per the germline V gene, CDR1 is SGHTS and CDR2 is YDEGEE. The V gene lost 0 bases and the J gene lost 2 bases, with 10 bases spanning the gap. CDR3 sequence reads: CASSLAGLVTDTQYF. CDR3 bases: TGTGCCAGCAGCTTGGCGGGGTTAGTCACAGATACGCAGTATTTT.

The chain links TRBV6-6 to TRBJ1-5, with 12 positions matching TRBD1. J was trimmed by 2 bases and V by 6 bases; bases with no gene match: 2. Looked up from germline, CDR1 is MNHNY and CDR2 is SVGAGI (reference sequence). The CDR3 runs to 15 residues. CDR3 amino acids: CASRGTGGGNQPQHF. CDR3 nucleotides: TGTGCCAGCAGAGGGACAGGGGGCGGCAATCAGCCCCAGCATTTT.

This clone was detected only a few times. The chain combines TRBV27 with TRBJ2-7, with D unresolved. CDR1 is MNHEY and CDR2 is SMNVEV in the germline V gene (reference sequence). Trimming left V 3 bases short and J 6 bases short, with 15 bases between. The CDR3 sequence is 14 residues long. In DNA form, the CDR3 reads TGTGCCAGCAGTTTTCGGCGGTTGCTTGGCGAGCAGTACTTC. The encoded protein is CASSFRRLLGEQYF.

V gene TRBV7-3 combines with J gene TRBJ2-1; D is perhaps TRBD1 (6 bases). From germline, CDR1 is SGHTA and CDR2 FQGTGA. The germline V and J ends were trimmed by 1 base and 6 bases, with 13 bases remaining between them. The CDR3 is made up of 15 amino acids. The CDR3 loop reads CASSLSGGGLNEQFF. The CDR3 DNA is TGTGCCAGCAGCTTAAGTGGGGGCGGGCTCAATGAGCAGTTCTTC.

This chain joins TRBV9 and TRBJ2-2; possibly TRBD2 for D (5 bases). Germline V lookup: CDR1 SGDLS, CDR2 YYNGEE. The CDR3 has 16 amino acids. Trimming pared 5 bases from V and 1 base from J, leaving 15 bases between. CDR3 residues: CASRAGVTENTGELFF. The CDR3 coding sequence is TGTGCCAGCAGGGCCGGGGTCACGGAGAACACCGGGGAGCTGTTTTTT.

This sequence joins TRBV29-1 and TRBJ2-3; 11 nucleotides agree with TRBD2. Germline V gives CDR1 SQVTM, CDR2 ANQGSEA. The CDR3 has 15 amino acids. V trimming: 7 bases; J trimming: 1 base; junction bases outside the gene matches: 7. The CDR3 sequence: CSASGGLAGTDTQYF. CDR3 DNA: TGCAGCGCATCTGGGGGACTAGCGGGCACAGATACGCAGTATTTT.

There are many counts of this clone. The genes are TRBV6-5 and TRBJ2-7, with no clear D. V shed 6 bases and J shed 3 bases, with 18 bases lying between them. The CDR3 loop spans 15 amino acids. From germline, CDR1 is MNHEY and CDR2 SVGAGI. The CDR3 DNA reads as TGTGCCAGCAGGGCTCGCGAGGAGAGCTTCTACGAGCAGTACTTC. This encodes CASRAREESFYEQYF.